One and the same sample provided the 27 T cell receptor beta chains below, sequenced in a study of beta chain features in type 1 diabetes. Expressed TCRB transcripts were sequenced because the isolated RNA had all been reverse transcribed beforehand. Sequencing was performed with immunoSEQ multiplex PCR; in TCRdb, only in-frame clones are kept and a portion is missing. The sample includes under 450,000 clones, roughly 14% of them seen just once. Source material: naive CD4+ T cells from blood. These receptors were obtained from a man aged 25-40 years in good health.

This clone was counted a few times. A read error may account for a junction end that differs from germline. V usage is TRBV29-1 and J usage is TRBJ1-2; 8 bases agree with TRBD1. This CDR3 spans 14 amino acids. Germline CDR1 SQVTM, CDR2 ANQGSEA. CDR3 in DNA: TGCAGCGGTGAAGCATTCCAGGGGGCAGTTGGCTACACCTTC. It yields the protein CSGEAFQGAVGYTF.

The chain joins TRBV9 to TRBJ1-2; D might be TRBD1 (5 bases). Germline values: CDR1 SGDLS, CDR2 YYNGEE. The CDR3 is made up of 12 amino acids. The V and J ends lost 6 bases and 4 bases respectively, with 10 bases between them. The CDR3 nucleotides read TGTGCCAGCAACCAGGGATCCTATGGCTACACCTTC. Protein: CASNQGSYGYTF.

V is TRBV5-6 and J is TRBJ2-7; 7 bases line up with TRBD1. The germline CDR1 and CDR2 sequences are SGHDT and YYEEEE. CDR3 size: 16 residues. V gave up 1 base and J gave up 3 bases; unmatched junction bases: 10. CDR3: CASSLLRPGQFYEQYF. DNA of the CDR3: TGTGCCAGCAGCTTGTTGAGGCCGGGACAGTTCTACGAGCAGTACTTC.

This clone turned up a few times. The chain joins TRBV9 to TRBJ2-1; TRBD2 aligns across 9 bases. The CDR3 contains 16 residues. Germline V gives CDR1 SGDLS, CDR2 YYNGEE. The trim removed 2 bases at V and 4 bases at J, leaving 7 bases unmatched. Here the CDR3 reads CASSVQLAGWYNEQFF. DNA of the CDR3: TGTGCCAGCAGCGTCCAGCTAGCGGGGTGGTACAATGAGCAGTTCTTC. Full variable domain (remainder filled in from reference TRBV9 and TRBJ2-1): DSGVTQTPKHLITATGQRVTLRCSPRSGDLSVYWYQQSLDQGLQFLIQYYNGEERAKGNILERFSAQQFPDLHSELNLSSLELGDSALYFCASSVQLAGWYNEQFFGPGTRLTVL.

There are a few counts of this clone. V and J are TRBV4-1 and TRBJ2-5; TRBD1 matches at 7 bases. V shed 2 bases, J shed 2 bases, and the junction held 2 bases outside the gene matches. The CDR3 length is 14 residues. Germline CDR1 is MGHRA and CDR2 is YSYEKL. CDR3 sequence: CASSQRDSQETQYF. The CDR3 nucleotides read TGCGCCAGCAGCCAACGGGACAGTCAAGAGACCCAGTACTTC.

A single count supports this clone. The V and J genes are TRBV13 and TRBJ1-1; D call uncertain. The CDR3 has 15 residues. The V end was cut by 5 bases, the J end by 3 bases, with 16 bases between. From germline, CDR1 is PRHDT and CDR2 FYEKMQ (reference sequence). The CDR3 region has the DNA TGTGCCAGCAGCAGTAGGCGGGGAAAGGACACTGAAGCTTTCTTT. Amino acids: CASSSRRGKDTEAFF. The full variable domain, with the rest looked up from reference TRBV13 and TRBJ1-1, is AAGVIQSPRHLIKEKRETATLKCYPIPRHDTVYWYQQGPGQDPQFLISFYEKMQSDKGSIPDRFSAQQFSDYHSELNMSSLELGDSALYFCASSSRRGKDTEAFFGQGTRLTVV.

This clone was counted a few times. V usage is TRBV5-6 and J usage is TRBJ1-2; D is possibly TRBD1 (5 bases). V lost 0 bases to trimming and J lost 4 bases, with 13 bases between them. Germline V lookup: CDR1 SGHDT, CDR2 YYEEEE. The CDR3 covers 15 residues. CDR3 nucleotide sequence: TGTGCCAGCAGCTTGGATCGGGGCCGGCCCTATGGCTACACCTTC. Its translation: CASSLDRGRPYGYTF.

This sequence joins TRBV30 and TRBJ2-3; perhaps TRBD2 as D (5 bases). Between the trimmed V and J ends, which lost 5 bases and 7 bases, there was a span of 7 bases. The CDR3 spans 10 residues. Germline-derived CDR1 and CDR2 are GTSNPN and SVGIG (reference sequence). The CDR3 DNA is TGTGCCTGGGGCGGGCATACGCAGTATTTT. Its translation: CAWGGHTQYF.

The genes are TRBV27 and TRBJ1-4; D unresolved. Germline lookup yields CDR1 MNHEY and CDR2 SMNVEV (reference sequence). The CDR3 extends over 13 amino acids. The V and J ends lost 1 base and 8 bases respectively, with 8 bases between them. CDR3 in amino acids: CASSLWASEKLFF. The CDR3 nucleotides are TGTGCCAGCAGTTTATGGGCGTCCGAAAAACTGTTTTTT.

This clone was seen a few times. This chain links TRBV30 with TRBJ2-5, with 7 bases matching TRBD2. Per the germline V gene, CDR1 is GTSNPN and CDR2 is SVGIG (reference sequence). J lost 5 bases, V lost 0 bases, and 6 bases had no gene match. The CDR3 extends over 14 amino acids. In DNA form, the CDR3 reads TGTGCCTGGAGTGTACGCGGGGGATACGAGACCCAGTACTTC. The encoded protein is CAWSVRGGYETQYF.

This clone has a single count. Here the CDR3 reads CASSVLGGYEQYF. As DNA, the CDR3 is TGTGCCAGCAGCGTACTCGGGGGCTACGAGCAGTACTTC. The chain employs TRBV9 and TRBJ2-7, with D perhaps matching TRBD2 (6 bases). V was trimmed by 1 base and J by 3 bases, leaving 8 bases between them. Germline CDR1 is SGDLS and CDR2 is YYNGEE. This CDR3 region has 13 residues.

This clone was counted between two and nine times. The chain links TRBV4-3 to TRBJ1-6; 7 nucleotides agree with TRBD1. The V gene's germline CDR1 is LGHNA and CDR2 YSLEER. The CDR3 is 15 residues long. V lost 4 bases and J lost 8; bases outside the gene matches: 8. CDR3 bases: TGCGCCAGCAGCCCCGGGGACAGCTTGGATTCACCCCTCCACTTT. It translates to CASSPGDSLDSPLHF.

The V gene is TRBV7-2, the J gene TRBJ2-1; D possibly corresponds to TRBD1 (5 bases). The germline V gene encodes CDR1 SGHTA and CDR2 FQGNSA. The CDR3 loop spans 16 amino acids. The V end was cut by 2 bases, the J end by 0 bases, with 11 bases between. The CDR3 sequence is CASSLTDILSYNEQFF. CDR3 DNA: TGTGCCAGCAGCTTAACGGACATCCTCTCCTACAATGAGCAGTTCTTC.

A few counts support this clone. This chain links TRBV4-3 with TRBJ2-1; D is uncertain. V was trimmed by 1 base and J by 14 bases, leaving 18 bases between them. This CDR3 comprises 14 residues. In germline, CDR1 is LGHNA, CDR2 YSLEER. The CDR3 sequence is CASSQGSTASEKFF. CDR3 sequence (DNA): TGCGCCAGCAGCCAAGGGAGTACTGCCTCCGAGAAGTTCTTC.

This clone was seen more than once but under ten times. This chain joins TRBV6-5 and TRBJ1-2, with 9 bases matching TRBD1. The CDR3 loop spans 15 amino acids. CDR1 and CDR2 from the germline V gene are MNHEY and SVGAGI. Losses at the gene ends were 5 bases for V and 3 bases for J; bases not matched to a gene: 7. CDR3 DNA sequence: TGTGCCAGCAGTCCGCGGGACAGGGAATACTATGGCTACACCTTC. The encoded protein is CASSPRDREYYGYTF.

This sequence joins TRBV18 and TRBJ2-1; D ambiguous. V dropped 0 bases and J dropped 4 bases, with 13 bases sitting between them. Germline V gene data show CDR1 as KGHSH and CDR2 as LQKENI. This CDR3 contains 16 residues. CDR3 sequence reads: CASSPPGVPRYNEQFF. CDR3 nucleotides: TGTGCCAGCTCACCACCTGGAGTACCTAGGTACAATGAGCAGTTCTTC.

This clone turned up a few times. The CDR3 sequence: CASSLRGGTGANVLTF. The CDR3 bases are TGTGCCAGCAGCTTAAGGGGCGGGACTGGGGCCAACGTCCTGACTTTC. The V call is TRBV7-2, the J call TRBJ2-6; TRBD2 might be the D (6 bases). CDR1 SGHTA and CDR2 FQGNSA come from the germline V gene. CDR3 length: 16 amino acids. The V end lost 2 bases, the J end lost 2 bases, and 10 bases lay between the germline ends. The complete variable domain, with remaining parts taken from reference TRBV7-2 and TRBJ2-6, reads GAGVSQSPSNKVTEKGKDVELRCDPISGHTALYWYRQSLGQGLEFLIYFQGNSAPDKSGLPSDRFSAERTGGSVSTLTIQRTQQEDSAVYLCASSLRGGTGANVLTFGAGSRLTVL.

V usage is TRBV9 and J usage is TRBJ2-1; tentative D call: TRBD2 (5 bases). Germline-derived CDR1 and CDR2 are SGDLS and YYNGEE. The V gene lost 0 bases and the J gene lost 4 bases, with 14 bases spanning the gap. CDR3 size: 16 residues. CDR3 loop: CASSVGADGGYNEQFF. In DNA, the CDR3 is TGTGCCAGCAGCGTAGGGGCTGACGGAGGATACAATGAGCAGTTCTTC.

The V gene is TRBV7-6, the J gene TRBJ1-5, with 8 nucleotides matching TRBD1. The CDR3 length is 15 residues. V dropped 3 bases and J dropped 7; count of bases not matched to a gene: 8. Germline CDR1 and CDR2: SGHVS and FNYEAQ. The CDR3 bases are TGTGCCAGCAGCTTGCAGGGGGCTGGGAACCAGCCCCAGCATTTT. Protein sequence: CASSLQGAGNQPQHF.

The chain has TRBV7-2 and TRBJ1-2; D ambiguous. The germline V gene has CDR1 SGHTA and CDR2 FQGNSA. Trimming took off 5 bases at V and 0 bases at J, with 10 bases between the two ends. The CDR3 contains 14 residues. Written as DNA, the CDR3 is TGTGCCAGCAGCCGGGAGTATGCTAACTATGGCTACACCTTC. It is translated as CASSREYANYGYTF.

This sequence joins TRBV28 and TRBJ2-3; D not resolved. V was cut by 3 bases and J by 2 bases, with 18 bases left in between. Germline CDR1 is MDHEN and CDR2 is SYDVKM. This CDR3 contains 17 residues. CDR3 nucleotides: TGTGCCAGCAGTTTGGTTAAACACCCAAAGGACACAGATACGCAGTATTTT. Protein sequence: CASSLVKHPKDTDTQYF. The variable domain in full, with the rest retrieved from reference TRBV28 and TRBJ2-3, is DVKVTQSSRYLVKRTGEKVFLECVQDMDHENMFWYRQDPGLGLRLIYFSYDVKMKEKGDIPEGYSVSREKKERFSLILESASTNQTSMYLCASSLVKHPKDTDTQYFGPGTRLTVL.

This clone appeared a few times. The chain is built from TRBV19 and TRBJ1-6; 7 bases line up with TRBD1. V dropped 5 bases and J dropped 9; count of bases not matched to a gene: 10. This CDR3 comprises 15 residues. The V gene's germline CDR1 is LNHDA and CDR2 SQIVND (reference sequence). CDR3 DNA: TGTGCCAGTAGTGCCCAGGGGGTGCGGACTTCACCCCTCCACTTT. It translates to CASSAQGVRTSPLHF.

This clone was found a few times. The sample has other DNA sequences that encode this CDR3 too. This sequence joins TRBV25-1 and TRBJ2-7, with no clear D. Germline lookup yields CDR1 MGHDK and CDR2 SYGVNS. The CDR3 contains 11 residues. V was clipped by 3 bases and J by 4 bases, with 4 bases between them. Here the CDR3 reads CASSEGYEQYF. CDR3 in DNA: TGTGCCAGCAGTGAGGGTTACGAGCAGTACTTC.

There are a few counts of this clone. V usage is TRBV14 and J usage is TRBJ2-1; no firm D call. V lost 2 bases, J lost 4 bases, and 9 bases lay in between. The CDR3 has 14 amino acids. Germline CDR1 is SGHDN and CDR2 is FVKESK. The CDR3 sequence: CASSQSLVYNEQFF. CDR3 nucleotides: TGTGCCAGCAGCCAATCTTTGGTATACAATGAGCAGTTCTTC.

There are a few counts of this clone. The genes are TRBV7-3 and TRBJ1-5, with D hard to call. V lost 2 bases and J 9 bases, leaving 11 bases between the germline ends. Germline loops: CDR1 SGHTA, CDR2 FQGTGA. CDR3 length: 13 amino acids. Written as DNA, the CDR3 is TGTGCCAGCAGCTTAGATCGCACGGCGCCCCAGCATTTT. Translating it yields CASSLDRTAPQHF. The whole variable domain, filled in from reference TRBV7-3 and TRBJ1-5, reads GAGVSQTPSNKVTEKGKYVELRCDPISGHTALYWYRQSLGQGPEFLIYFQGTGAADDSGLPNDRFFAVRPEGSVSTLKIQRTERGDSAVYLCASSLDRTAPQHFGDGTRLSIL.

The chain uses TRBV4-3 and TRBJ2-1; D might be TRBD1 (5 bases). Germline values: CDR1 LGHNA, CDR2 YSLEER. Trimming took 1 base from V and 5 from J, leaving 9 bases between them. The CDR3 is made up of 14 amino acids. This chain's CDR3 is CASSQVNRNNEQFF. The CDR3 nucleotides read TGCGCCAGCAGCCAAGTGAACAGGAACAATGAGCAGTTCTTC.

This clone was counted once. The chain combines TRBV18 with TRBJ2-5; 7 bases line up with TRBD1. This CDR3 spans 14 amino acids. Germline-derived CDR1 and CDR2 are KGHSH and LQKENI. The V gene end was trimmed by 3 bases and the J gene end by 6 bases; junction bases not matched to a gene: 7. CDR3 DNA: TGTGCCAGCTCACCCTCACCGGACAGGAAGACCCAGTACTTC. Translation: CASSPSPDRKTQYF. Combining the CDR3 with reference TRBV18 and TRBJ2-5 gives the whole variable domain NAGVMQNPRHLVRRRGQEARLRCSPMKGHSHVYWYRQLPEEGLKFMVYLQKENIIDESGMPKERFSAEFPKEGPSILRIQQVVRGDSAAYFCASSPSPDRKTQYFGPGTRLLVL.